The next 10 T cell receptor beta chains were all read from a single sample in a study of metastatic and nonmetastatic thyroid tumors. Using MiXCR, TCRdb re-called clones from the PCR reads. The table includes roughly 89,000 clones, roughly an eighth detected once. Patients underwent thyroid surgery, and none had received any treatment before it. The sample was tumor tissue. The receptors here all came from a female donor with papillary thyroid cancer or a benign thyroid nodule (not recorded which). Some clones in this sample may be carry-over from other donors' samples.

This clone showed up just a few times. A much larger clone sits a single nucleotide away, making a read error possible. The V call is TRBV12-3 or TRBV12-4, the J call TRBJ1-5; possible D gene TRBD1, 5 bases. The ends were cut back, 7 bases at V and 4 bases at J, with 17 bases in the middle. The CDR3 runs to 15 residues. CDR3 DNA sequence: TGTGCCAGCATCACGGGACTAATGCTTAATCAGCCCCAGCATTTT. Protein sequence: CASITGLMLNQPQHF.

This chain's CDR3 is CASSQGTQMLYNEQFF. In DNA, the CDR3 is TGTGCCAGCTCACAGGGGACACAAATGTTGTACAATGAGCAGTTCTTC. This chain uses TRBV18 with TRBJ2-1; D is possibly TRBD1 (6 bases). Germline V lookup: CDR1 KGHSH, CDR2 LQKENI. V lost 4 bases and J 4 bases, leaving 17 bases between the germline ends. The CDR3 covers 16 residues.

This clone was observed a few times. This chain uses TRBV30 with TRBJ1-1, with unresolved D. The V end was cut by 5 bases, the J end by 1 base, with 17 bases between. CDR3 length: 15 amino acids. CDR1 is GTSNPN, CDR2 SVGIG, per germline (reference sequence). The CDR3 bases are TGTGCCTGGGACCCCTCCTATGTTGAGAACACTGAAGCTTTCTTT. The encoded protein is CAWDPSYVENTEAFF.

This clone has ten or more counts. J is TRBJ2-5 and V is TRBV30; 10 bases line up with TRBD1. V trimming: 3 bases; J trimming: 6 bases; junction bases outside the gene matches: 10. From germline, CDR1 is GTSNPN and CDR2 SVGIG (reference sequence). The CDR3 covers 15 residues. The CDR3, as DNA: TGTGCCTGGAGCCCGGGACAGGGGTACCAGAAGACCCAGTACTTC. This sequence encodes CAWSPGQGYQKTQYF.

This clone was observed a few times. The genes are TRBV30 and TRBJ2-5, with 9 bases identical to TRBD1. CDR3 size: 15 residues. Germline V gene lookup returns CDR1 GTSNPN and CDR2 SVGIG (reference sequence). V gave up 3 bases and J gave up 4 bases; unmatched junction bases: 9. CDR3 bases: TGTGCCTGGAGACCAATGGGACAGGGAACAGAGACCCAGTACTTC. Translation gives CAWRPMGQGTETQYF. Full variable domain (missing parts from reference TRBV30 and TRBJ2-5): SQTIHQWPATLVQPVGSPLSLECTVEGTSNPNLYWYRQAAGRGLQLLFYSVGIGQISSEVPQNLSASRPQDRQFILSSKKLLLSDSGFYLCAWRPMGQGTETQYFGPGTRLLVL.

This clone came up many times. Sequence at one end of the junction differs from germline and may be a read error. The rearrangement links TRBV5-1 to TRBJ2-1, with a tentative D call TRBD1 (6 bases). Germline CDR1 is SGHRS and CDR2 is YFSETQ. This CDR3 region has 16 residues. The CDR3 DNA is TGCGCCGGCAGCTTGACAGGATTTGACTCCTACAATGAGCAGTTCTTC. Amino acid sequence: CAGSLTGFDSYNEQFF.

This clone was picked up many times. The chain couples TRBV20-1 to TRBJ2-5, with 13 bases fitting TRBD2. There are 15 residues in the CDR3. CDR1 is DFQATT and CDR2 is SNEGSKA in the germline V gene (reference sequence). V shed 5 bases, J shed 5 bases, and the junction held 8 bases outside the gene matches. The CDR3 spells CSALLAGGPLETQYF. The CDR3 DNA is TGCAGTGCTTTACTAGCGGGAGGGCCTTTGGAGACCCAGTACTTC.

This clone was counted many times. The chain uses TRBV7-9 and TRBJ2-7, with D unresolved. This CDR3 has 14 amino acids. Between the trimmed V and J ends, which lost 1 base and 4 bases, there was a span of 11 bases. Germline-derived CDR1 and CDR2 are SEHNR and FQNEAQ (reference sequence). The CDR3 DNA reads TGTGCCAGCAGCTTAGTTATGGATTTTTACGAGCAGTACTTC. Translation gives CASSLVMDFYEQYF.

This clone has just a few counts. This sample includes further DNA sequences coding for the same CDR3. This chain uses TRBV29-1 with TRBJ2-3; 7 bases match TRBD1. CDR1 SQVTM and CDR2 ANQGSEA come from the germline V gene. V trimming: 4 bases; J trimming: 6 bases; junction bases outside the gene matches: 4. CDR3 length equals 12 residues. The CDR3 DNA reads TGCAGCGTTGGACAGGGCGGGGATACGCAGTATTTT. Amino acids: CSVGQGGDTQYF.

This clone was picked up a small number of times. This may arise from a read error, as a much more abundant clone is one base away. Additional DNA sequences in this sample encode the identical CDR3. The chain links TRBV29-1 to TRBJ1-1; 9 bases line up with TRBD1. This CDR3 contains 16 residues. Germline assignment: CDR1 SQVTM and CDR2 ANQGSEA. The V and J ends lost 5 bases and 3 bases, in that order; junction bases with no gene match: 13. The CDR3 sequence is CSVPEDRGNLYTEAFF. Here the CDR3 DNA reads TGCAGCGTTCCAGAGGACAGGGGAAATTTATACACTGAAGCTTTCTTT.